Detailed here is one T cell receptor beta chain. The data were taken from a study of CD8+CD57+ T cells in acquired aplastic anemia. Study-wide context: DNA recovered from sorted CD4+ and CD8+ cells had a mean of around 3.2 ug.

Trimming took 0 bases from V and 0 from J; bases not matched to a gene: 3. Germline CDR1 and CDR2: SGHRS and YFSETQ. CDR3 size: 16 residues. The use of genomic DNA as template underpinned the TCR beta VDJ and CDR3 profiling. TCRdb analysed the reads with MiXCR anew, one entry per CDR3 protein. This sample has more than 150,000 distinct CDR3 sequences, with 64% found just once. Sequencing was performed on sorted CD4+, CD8+, or CD8+CD57+ T cells (not recorded which) from PBMCs. This sequence originates from a human donor with severe aplastic anemia or a healthy control (not recorded which). V gene TRBV5-1 combines with J gene TRBJ2-7; 10 bases agree with TRBD1. The CDR3 bases are TGCGCCAGCAGCTTGGGACAGGGGGCCCTCTCCTACGAGCAGTACTTC. Protein: CASSLGQGALSYEQYF.